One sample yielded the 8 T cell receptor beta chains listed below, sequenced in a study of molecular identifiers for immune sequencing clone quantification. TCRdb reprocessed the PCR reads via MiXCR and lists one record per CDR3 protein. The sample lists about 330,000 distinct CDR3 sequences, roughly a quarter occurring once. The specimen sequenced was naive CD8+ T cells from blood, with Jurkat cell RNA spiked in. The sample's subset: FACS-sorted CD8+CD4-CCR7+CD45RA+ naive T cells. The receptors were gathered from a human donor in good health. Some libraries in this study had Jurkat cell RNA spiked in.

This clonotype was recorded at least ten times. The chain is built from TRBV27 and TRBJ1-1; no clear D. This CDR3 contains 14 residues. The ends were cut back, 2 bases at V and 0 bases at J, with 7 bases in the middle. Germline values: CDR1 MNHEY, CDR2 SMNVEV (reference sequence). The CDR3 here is CASSLHRLNTEAFF. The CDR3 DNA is TGTGCCAGCAGTTTACATCGGCTGAACACTGAAGCTTTCTTT.

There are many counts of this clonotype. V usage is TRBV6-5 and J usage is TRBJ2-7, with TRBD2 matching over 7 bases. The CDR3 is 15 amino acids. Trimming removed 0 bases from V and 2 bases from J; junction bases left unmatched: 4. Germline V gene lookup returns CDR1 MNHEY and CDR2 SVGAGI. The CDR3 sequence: CASSYSSSGTYEQYF. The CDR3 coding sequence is TGTGCCAGCAGTTACTCGTCTAGCGGTACCTACGAGCAGTACTTC.

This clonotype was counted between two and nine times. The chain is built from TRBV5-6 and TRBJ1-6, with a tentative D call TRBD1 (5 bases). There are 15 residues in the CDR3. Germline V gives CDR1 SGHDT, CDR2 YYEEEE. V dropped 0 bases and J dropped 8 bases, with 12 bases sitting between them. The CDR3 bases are TGTGCCAGCAGCTTGGCCCGGAGGGGTGATTCACCCCTCCACTTT. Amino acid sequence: CASSLARRGDSPLHF.

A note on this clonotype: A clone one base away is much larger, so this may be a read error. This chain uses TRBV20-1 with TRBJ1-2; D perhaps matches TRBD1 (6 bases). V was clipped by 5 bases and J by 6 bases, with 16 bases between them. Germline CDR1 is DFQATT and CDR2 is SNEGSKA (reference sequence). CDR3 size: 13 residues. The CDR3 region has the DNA TGCAGTGCTCCCCCAGGGGCGAACCATGGCTACACCTTC. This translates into CSAPPGANHGYTF.

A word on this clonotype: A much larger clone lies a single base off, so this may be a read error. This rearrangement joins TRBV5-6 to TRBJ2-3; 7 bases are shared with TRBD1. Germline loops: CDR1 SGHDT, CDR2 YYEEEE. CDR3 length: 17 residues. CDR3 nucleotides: TGTGCCAACAGCTTGGGCCGGGACAGCGAATACACAGATACGCAGTATTTT. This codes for CANSLGRDSEYTDTQYF.

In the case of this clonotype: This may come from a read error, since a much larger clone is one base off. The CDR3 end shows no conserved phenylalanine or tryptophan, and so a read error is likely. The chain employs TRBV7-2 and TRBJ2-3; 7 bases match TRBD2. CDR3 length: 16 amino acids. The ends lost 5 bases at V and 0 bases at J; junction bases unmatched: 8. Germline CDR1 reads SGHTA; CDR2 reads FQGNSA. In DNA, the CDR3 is TGTGCCAGCAGCCCTTATAGCGGGTCAAGCACAGATACGCAGTATGTT. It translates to CASSPYSGSSTDTQYV.

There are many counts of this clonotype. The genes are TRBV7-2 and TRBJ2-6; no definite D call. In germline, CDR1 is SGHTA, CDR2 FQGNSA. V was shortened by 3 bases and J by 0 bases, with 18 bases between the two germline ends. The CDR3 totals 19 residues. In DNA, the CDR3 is TGTGCCAGCAGCTTCATTCGGACCGGAATTTTCTCTGGGGCCAACGTCCTGACTTTC. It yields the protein CASSFIRTGIFSGANVLTF.

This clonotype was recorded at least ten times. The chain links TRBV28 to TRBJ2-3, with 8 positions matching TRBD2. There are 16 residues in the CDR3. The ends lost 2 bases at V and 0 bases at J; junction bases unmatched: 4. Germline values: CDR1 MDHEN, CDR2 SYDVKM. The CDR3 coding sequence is TGTGCCAGCAGTTTAACAAGCGGGAGAAGCACAGATACGCAGTATTTT. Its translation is CASSLTSGRSTDTQYF.